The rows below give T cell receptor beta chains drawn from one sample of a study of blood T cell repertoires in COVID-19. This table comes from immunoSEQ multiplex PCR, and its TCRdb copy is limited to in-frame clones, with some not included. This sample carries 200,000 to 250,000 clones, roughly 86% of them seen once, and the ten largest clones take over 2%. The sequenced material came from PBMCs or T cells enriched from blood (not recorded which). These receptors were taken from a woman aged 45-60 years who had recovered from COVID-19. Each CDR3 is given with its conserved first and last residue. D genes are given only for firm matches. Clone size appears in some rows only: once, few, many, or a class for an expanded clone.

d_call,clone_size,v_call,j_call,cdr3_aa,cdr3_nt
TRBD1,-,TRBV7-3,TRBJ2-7,CASSLTGGPNYEQYF,TGTGCCAGCAGCTTAACAGGGGGCCCTAACTACGAGCAGTACTTC
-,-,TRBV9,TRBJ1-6,CASSVGRGSSYNSPLHF,TGTGCCAGCAGCGTAGGACGGGGGAGCTCCTATAATTCACCCCTCCACTTT
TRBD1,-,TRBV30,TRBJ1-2,CAWSLLGTGGSGYTF,TGTGCCTGGAGCCTTCTCGGGACAGGGGGCTCCGGCTACACCTTC
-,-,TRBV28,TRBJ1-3,CVAASGNTIYF,TGTGTCGCGGCCTCTGGAAACACCATATATTTT
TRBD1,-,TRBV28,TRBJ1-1,CASSSPLGGGLTEAFF,TGTGCCAGCAGTTCTCCCCTCGGAGGGGGCTTGACTGAAGCTTTCTTT
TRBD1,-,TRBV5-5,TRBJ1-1,CASSSVTGISVESEAFF,TGTGCCAGCAGCTCCGTGACAGGGATCTCGGTAGAGTCTGAAGCTTTCTTT
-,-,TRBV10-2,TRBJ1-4,CASSGFGGVNEKLFF,TGCGCCAGCAGTGGTTTTGGGGGGGTAAATGAAAAACTGTTTTTT
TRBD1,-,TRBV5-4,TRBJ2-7,CASSGGRTGFSYEQYF,TGTGCCAGCAGCGGAGGCCGGACAGGGTTTTCCTACGAGCAGTACTTC
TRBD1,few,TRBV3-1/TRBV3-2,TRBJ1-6,CASSSTGGGRSPLHF,TGTGCCAGCAGCTCGACAGGGGGAGGACGTTCACCCCTCCACTTT
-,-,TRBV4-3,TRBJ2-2,CASSLMTVNTGELFF,TGCGCCAGCAGCCTAATGACAGTGAACACCGGGGAGCTGTTTTTT
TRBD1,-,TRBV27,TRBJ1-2,CASSSRQGGYGYTF,TGTGCCAGCAGTTCGAGACAGGGTGGCTATGGCTACACCTTC
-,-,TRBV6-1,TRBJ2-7,CASSEGKGGLAEAEQYF,TGTGCCAGCAGTGAAGGTAAAGGGGGGCTAGCGGAAGCCGAGCAGTACTTC
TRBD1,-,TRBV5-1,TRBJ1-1,CASSFLTGAMNTEAFF,TGCGCCAGCAGCTTCCTGACAGGGGCGATGAACACTGAAGCTTTCTTT